This entry concerns a single T cell receptor (beta chain). This clonotype was counted a few times. The specificity of this receptor is unknown. Base qualities are not provided; no much larger clone lies one nucleotide away. The data were obtained in a study of Graves' ophthalmopathy and Graves' hyperthyroidism (dated by TCRdb to the late 2010s). Background on the whole study: Peripheral blood was collected at initial diagnosis, before any treatment. The independent validation cohort included about 19 hyperthyroidism patients plus 17 patients who later progressed from hyperthyroidism to ophthalmopathy. In total, 135 blood samples were TCR-sequenced: around 42 ophthalmopathy, some 75 hyperthyroidism and some 17 hyperthyroidism-to-ophthalmopathy patients. To explore V-J signatures distinguishing ophthalmopathy from hyperthyroidism, a discovery set of roughly 98 patients (43 ophthalmopathy, 57 stable hyperthyroidism) was enrolled. The study used TCR beta repertoire signatures to distinguish Graves' ophthalmopathy from Graves' hyperthyroidism and to predict progression to ophthalmopathy. T-cell repertoires of thyroid tissue and blood were compared in more than five hyperthyroidism patients. Once sampling was done, hyperthyroidism patients were given methimazole at a starting dose of 30 mg daily, while ophthalmopathy patients were given high-dose intravenous methylprednisolone. Study-wide conclusions, independent of this receptor: In cross-validation, the 13-signature model distinguished ophthalmopathy from stable hyperthyroidism with approximately 88% sensitivity and about 84% specificity, and in the test set the corresponding values were approximately 79% and 70%. Most expanded thyroid clonotypes with frequency above 0.001 were also detected in blood, suggesting blood repertoires may reflect the thyroid immune response. In validation, the model predicted ophthalmopathy progression with about 71% sensitivity and about 73% specificity; approximately 12 predicted patients were CT-confirmed with GO in a median of approximately 6.2 months. Sample size was not statistically predetermined, and group allocation was not concealed from the investigators.

Ophthalmopathy patients had moderately to severely active disease, Clinical Activity Score of at least 3, NOSPECS grade of at least 4, and disease duration under 3 months. Patients with other autoimmune diseases, uncontrolled infections, pregnancy or lactation were excluded. Clinical symptoms, serum thyroxine, TRAb, thyroid ultrasound and orbital computed tomography formed the basis of the diagnosis. PBMCs were isolated from 7.5 to 10 ml of fresh peripheral blood by Ficoll-Paque density gradient centrifugation. Total RNA was extracted using Trizol reagent, and RNA quality was checked on an Agilent 2100 Bioanalyzer. TCR beta CDR3 regions were amplified from RNA transcripts for repertoire sequencing. A first-round RT-PCR used HTBI primers with the Qiagen OneStep RT-PCR kit, followed by a second-round multiplex PCR, size selection and purification. Libraries were sequenced on an Illumina HiSeq2000 using paired-end 100 bp reads. As for the authors' bioinformatics: SOAPnuke was used to process the reads, throwing out any read that had adapters, had uncalled bases, had a mean Phred below 15, or lacked an exact constant-primer or identifier match. COPE v1.2.5 was used to merge high-quality paired reads. Each unique nucleotide sequence was defined as a clonotype, and clonotypes were aligned to IMGT TRB V, D and J references with MiTCR v1.1. Analysis was restricted to V-J combinations with a frequency above 0.0001, which covered roughly 99% of repertoires. For each V-J combination, a TCR clonal expansion and chaos score was defined as F50 clonal expansion divided by the chaos observed in the TCRdist matrix. Features were reduced by Welch's t-statistics and random forest to around 14 V-J combinations, which fed a naive Bayes classifier. The Morisita-Horn index was used to measure how similar the thyroid and blood repertoires were. Clones were called with MiXCR by TCRdb after fastp trimmed the public reads at Q25, and only in-frame beta chains were retained. Every entry covers one CDR3 protein and lists the most common genes and DNA from its rows. It is TCRdb's table, rather than the study itself, that gives the V and J calls and clone size. This sample comprises 600,000 to 950,000 distinct CDR3 sequences, 35% to 50% of them detected only once. The ten most abundant clones make up approximately 46% of the sample.

This TCR derives from an adult man with Graves' ophthalmopathy. The sequenced sample consisted of peripheral blood.

The CDR3 protein sequence reads: CASSQGLAGPRGANVLTF. The nucleotides are TGCGCCAGCAGCCAGGGACTAGCGGGGCCGCGAGGGGCCAACGTCCTGACTTTC. The chain couples TRBV4-1 to TRBJ2-6; TRBD2 agrees with 13 junctional bases. Per the germline V gene, MGHRA is the CDR1 and YSYEKL is the CDR2. Trimming accounts for 3 bases at V and 4 bases at J, while the number of junction bases matched to no gene is 6. The cysteine opens and the phenylalanine closes a CDR3 of 18 amino acids. The entry retains the CDR3 DNA only, 54 bases that are in frame from base 1.